These 14 T cell receptor beta chains came from one sample sequenced in a study of CD8 T cells in ankylosing spondylitis. TCRdb redid the calling of the 5' RACE reads with MiXCR, one entry per CDR3 protein. The repertoire includes 250,000 to 350,000 distinct CDR3 sequences, under 8.5% of them detected once, and about 15% sits in the top ten. Study results and caveats: It appeared that ankylosing spondylitis blood was characterized by a TCR beta motif of roughly 8 highly homologous variants.

No antigen has been assigned to these receptors. Sequencing was performed on blood, either unsorted or a sorted T cell fraction (not recorded which). Source of these receptors: a male donor with ankylosing spondylitis.

This clonotype was counted ten times or more. The chain carries TRBV9 and TRBJ2-1; no clear D gene. This CDR3 comprises 16 residues. V was cut by 4 bases and J by 7 bases, with 21 bases left in between. In germline, CDR1 is SGDLS, CDR2 YYNGEE. The CDR3 DNA reads TGTGCCAGCAGCACCCGGACGCTGTTGTCTGAAAATGAGCAGTTCTTC. Amino acid sequence: CASSTRTLLSENEQFF.

This clonotype was seen only a few times. The V call is TRBV20-1, the J call TRBJ2-7; D possibly corresponds to TRBD2 (6 bases). CDR3 size: 14 residues. Germline CDR1 reads DFQATT; CDR2 reads SNEGSKA (reference sequence). V was clipped by 8 bases and J by 0 bases, with 17 bases between them. Here the CDR3 reads CSPGIGGNSYEQYF. The CDR3 DNA reads as TGCAGTCCAGGTATCGGCGGGAACTCCTACGAGCAGTACTTC.

This clonotype has at least ten counts. The chain is built from TRBV20-1 and TRBJ1-2, with D possibly matching TRBD1 (5 bases). Germline V gene data show CDR1 as DFQATT and CDR2 as SNEGSKA (reference sequence). CDR3 length equals 13 residues. Trimming stripped 6 bases from V and 3 bases from J, with 14 bases between. CDR3 in amino acids: CSARDSEDYGYTF. The DNA for the CDR3 is TGCAGTGCACGGGACTCTGAGGACTATGGCTACACCTTC.

The chain links TRBV2 to TRBJ1-1; perhaps TRBD1 as D (6 bases). V was shortened by 3 bases and J by 10 bases, with 12 bases between the two germline ends. This CDR3 comprises 12 residues. Germline CDR1 SNHLY, CDR2 FYNNEI. The CDR3 is CASSDWGARAFF. The DNA of the CDR3 is TGTGCCAGCAGTGACTGGGGGGCGCGAGCTTTCTTT.

This clonotype appeared a few times. This rearrangement joins TRBV12-3 or TRBV12-4 to TRBJ1-2; D may be TRBD1 (5 bases). V shed 5 bases and J shed 3 bases, with 10 bases lying between them. This CDR3 has 13 residues. The CDR3 coding sequence is TGTGCCAGCAGTGACTGGGGGGACTATGGCTACACCTTC. Encoded protein: CASSDWGDYGYTF.

This clonotype was seen only a few times. The rearrangement links TRBV5-1 to TRBJ2-7; D remains unclear. This CDR3 comprises 13 residues. Looked up from germline, CDR1 is SGHRS and CDR2 is YFSETQ. The V and J ends lost 0 bases and 4 bases respectively, with 8 bases between them. This CDR3 reads CASSLDFGYEQYF. DNA for the CDR3: TGCGCCAGCAGCTTGGATTTCGGTTACGAGCAGTACTTC.

This clonotype was seen ten or more times. This rearrangement joins TRBV10-3 to TRBJ1-1, with D unclear. From germline, CDR1 is ENHRY and CDR2 SYGVKD. V lost 4 bases to trimming and J lost 5 bases, with 14 bases between them. The CDR3 totals 14 residues. CDR3 DNA: TGTGCCATCAGTGCGACCAGTAGGGAAACTGAAGCTTTCTTT. This codes for CAISATSRETEAFF.

There are many counts of this clonotype. The rearrangement joins TRBV6-6 to TRBJ2-1; the D is unclear. The CDR3 totals 13 residues. Trimming removed 3 bases at V and 5 bases at J, with 8 bases between. The V gene's germline CDR1 is MNHNY and CDR2 SVGAGI (reference sequence). The CDR3 reads CASSYNRNNEQFF. DNA of the CDR3: TGTGCCAGCAGTTATAACAGAAACAATGAGCAGTTCTTC.

In this sample, this clonotype turned up many times. The chain joins TRBV7-8 to TRBJ2-7, with TRBD1 as a possible D gene (5 bases). Germline loops: CDR1 SGHVS, CDR2 FQNEAQ. V gave up 3 bases and J gave up 6 bases, with 15 bases separating them. CDR3 length equals 14 residues. CDR3 nucleotides: TGTGCCAGCAGCTTGGTTTCAGGGCTTGGCGAGCAGTACTTC. This codes for CASSLVSGLGEQYF.

This clonotype was detected many times. The rearrangement links TRBV20-1 to TRBJ1-2; TRBD1 is a possible D gene (5 bases). The CDR3 runs 13 residues. CDR1 is DFQATT, CDR2 SNEGSKA, per germline (reference sequence). V lost 0 bases to trimming and J lost 4 bases, with 9 bases between them. Written as DNA, the CDR3 is TGCAGTGCTAGAGAATCCGGGGGCTATGGCTACACCTTC. This codes for CSARESGGYGYTF.

This clonotype was seen repeatedly, ten times or more. The rearrangement uses TRBV27 and TRBJ2-3; no reliable D call. This CDR3 has 14 amino acids. Germline values: CDR1 MNHEY, CDR2 SMNVEV (reference sequence). Trimming shortened V by 0 bases and J by 2 bases, and 6 bases separated the two germline ends. The CDR3: CASSLSQNTDTQYF. CDR3 coding DNA: TGTGCCAGCAGTTTATCCCAGAACACAGATACGCAGTATTTT.

This clonotype appeared a few times. CDR3 DNA: TGCAGTGCTAGAGATTGGGGCTCTGCGGGTTACAATGAGCAGTTCTTC. It is translated as CSARDWGSAGYNEQFF. The rearrangement joins TRBV20-1 to TRBJ2-1; perhaps D is TRBD1 or TRBD2 (5 bases each). Germline assignment: CDR1 DFQATT and CDR2 SNEGSKA (reference sequence). This CDR3 is 16 amino acids long. The V and J ends lost 0 bases and 4 bases respectively, with 16 bases between them.

This clonotype came up once. The V gene is TRBV12-3 or TRBV12-4, the J gene TRBJ2-1; either TRBD1 or TRBD2 may supply D (7 bases each). The CDR3 has 19 amino acids. V gave up 11 bases and J gave up 2 bases, with 31 bases separating them. The CDR3 nucleotides are TGTGCCTTCAGTCCAGGGGGGGGTGCGGGGAGGGCTACCTACAATGAGCAGTTCTTC. It yields the protein CAFSPGGGAGRATYNEQFF.

There are a few counts of this clonotype. J is TRBJ2-7 and V is TRBV11-2, with 7 bases that match TRBD1. Germline loops: CDR1 SGHAT, CDR2 FQNNGV. The length of the CDR3 is 15 residues. V was pared by 1 base and J by 3 bases, with 6 bases of the junction left unmatched. The CDR3 DNA is TGTGCCAGCAGCTTAGGACAGGGTTTCGGCTACGAGCAGTACTTC. It encodes CASSLGQGFGYEQYF. The full variable domain, with the rest looked up from reference TRBV11-2 and TRBJ2-7, is EAGVAQSPRYKIIEKRQSVAFWCNPISGHATLYWYQQILGQGPKLLIQFQNNGVVDDSQLPKDRFSAERLKGVDSTLKIQPAKLEDSAVYLCASSLGQGFGYEQYFGPGTRLTVT.